This entry lists 7 T cell receptor beta chains sequenced from one sample in a study of beta chain features in type 1 diabetes (dated by TCRdb to 2017 to 2018). Study-wide conclusions, independent of this receptor: A moderate but significant shortening of TCRB CDR3 length was observed in type 1 diabetes patients in all four CD4+ subsets.

These receptors have no known antigen. The library was built by means of the immunoSEQ multiplex PCR assay. All of the isolated RNA was reverse transcribed with the High Capacity cDNA Reverse Transcription Kit, so expressed TCRB transcripts were sequenced. Held by TCRdb, this immuneACCESS table contains in-frame sequences only and omits some clones. Under half of the omission traces to an unresolved V gene where checked; the cause of the rest is unknown. For this sample the table gives fewer than 300,000 clones, of which approximately 10% were detected only once. The ten largest clonotypes hold approximately 0.017% of the sample. Sequenced: naive CD4+ T cells from blood. The sample's cell subset or site label, in plain terms: true naive CD4+ T cells. These receptors originate from a man under 40 with type 1 diabetes.

J is TRBJ1-4 and V is TRBV15; no clear D. Germline V lookup: CDR1 LNHNV, CDR2 YYDKDF (reference sequence). This CDR3 comprises 10 residues. Trimming took 10 bases from V and 13 from J, leaving 13 bases between them. The CDR3 DNA is TGTGCCAGTAAGGCAGCGATACTGTTTTTT. It codes for CASKAAILFF.

J is TRBJ2-1 and V is TRBV7-2; 11 nucleotides match TRBD2. In germline, CDR1 is SGHTA, CDR2 FQGNSA. CDR3 length: 14 amino acids. The junction had 4 bases not matched to a gene; V was cut back by 6 bases and J by 6 bases. CDR3 coding DNA: TGTGCCAGCAGACAGGGACTAGCGGTCAATGAGCAGTTCTTC. Translation: CASRQGLAVNEQFF.

The V call is TRBV7-9, the J call TRBJ1-4; 7 bases map to TRBD1. The CDR3 extends over 14 amino acids. J was trimmed by 7 bases and V by 3 bases; bases with no gene match: 5. Germline CDR1 is SEHNR and CDR2 is FQNEAQ (reference sequence). The DNA of the CDR3 is TGTGCCAGCAGCTTCAGACAGGGTGGTGAAAAACTGTTTTTT. It translates to CASSFRQGGEKLFF.

This clone was counted only a few times. The chain recombines TRBV11-1 with TRBJ2-1; D gene unclear. Trimming cost V 5 bases and J 4 bases, with 9 bases left between them. This CDR3 is 13 amino acids long. Germline CDR1 and CDR2: SGHAT and FQDESV (reference sequence). CDR3 nucleotide sequence: TGTGCCAGCAGCCACCGGAGTTACAATGAGCAGTTCTTC. Translated: CASSHRSYNEQFF.

The V gene is TRBV11-2, the J gene TRBJ2-1; 14 positions agree with TRBD2. The CDR3 sequence is 17 residues long. V trimming: 5 bases; J trimming: 10 bases; junction bases outside the gene matches: 13. In germline, CDR1 is SGHAT, CDR2 FQNNGV. DNA of the CDR3: TGTGCCAGCAGCCTCCCTCGACTAGCGGGGGGGCCAGGCGAGCAGTTCTTC. As protein: CASSLPRLAGGPGEQFF.

This clone was recorded only once. V gene TRBV7-6 combines with J gene TRBJ2-5; TRBD1 matches 7 bases. The length of the CDR3 is 14 residues. Germline V gene sequence: CDR1 SGHVS, CDR2 FNYEAQ. Germline trimming cut 3 bases from V and 5 bases from J; bases unmatched to any gene: 6. CDR3 loop: CASSLTGLRETQYF. The CDR3 bases are TGTGCCAGCAGCTTGACAGGGCTTCGGGAGACCCAGTACTTC.

The CDR3 region is CASSLRTASTDTQYF. CDR3 DNA sequence: TGTGCCAGCAGCTTAAGGACAGCTAGCACAGATACGCAGTATTTT. The chain recombines TRBV7-2 with TRBJ2-3; TRBD1 might be the D (6 bases). Germline loops: CDR1 SGHTA, CDR2 FQGNSA. The CDR3 has 15 residues. V lost 2 bases, J lost 0 bases, and 9 bases lay in between.